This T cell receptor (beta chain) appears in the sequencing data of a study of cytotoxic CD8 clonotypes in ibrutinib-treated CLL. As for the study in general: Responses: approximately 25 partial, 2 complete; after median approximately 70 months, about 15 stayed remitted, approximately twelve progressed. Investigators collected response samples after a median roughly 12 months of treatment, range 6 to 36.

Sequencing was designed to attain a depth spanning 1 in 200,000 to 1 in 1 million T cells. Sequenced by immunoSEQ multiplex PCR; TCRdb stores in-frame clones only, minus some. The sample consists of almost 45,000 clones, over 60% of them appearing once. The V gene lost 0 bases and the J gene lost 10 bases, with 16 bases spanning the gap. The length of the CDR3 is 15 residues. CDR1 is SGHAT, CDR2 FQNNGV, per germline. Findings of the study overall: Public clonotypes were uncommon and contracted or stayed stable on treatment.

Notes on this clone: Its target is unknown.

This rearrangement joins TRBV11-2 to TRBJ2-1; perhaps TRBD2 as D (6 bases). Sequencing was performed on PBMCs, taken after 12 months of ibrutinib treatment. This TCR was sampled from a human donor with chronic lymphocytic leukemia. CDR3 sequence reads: CASSLDRGGWGEQFF. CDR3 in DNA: TGTGCCAGCAGCTTAGATCGGGGAGGTTGGGGGGAGCAGTTCTTC.